Listed here are 27 T cell receptor beta chains from one sample, sequenced in a study of CD8+ T cells in alopecia areata. Treatment described: oral pan-JAK inhibitor, 5-10 mg twice daily. TCR sequencing used cDNA made by reverse transcription of extracted RNA. Sequencing was performed with immunoSEQ multiplex PCR; in TCRdb, only in-frame clones are kept and a portion is missing. The data contain 60,000 to 85,000 clones, approximately 66% of them singletons. The specimen comprised CD8+ T cells sorted from blood, sampled at week 24, from a patient treated with tofacitinib. The receptors come from a human donor with alopecia areata.

The chain combines TRBV27 with TRBJ1-5; TRBD1 matches at 7 bases. J gave up 2 bases and V 6 bases, and 7 bases lay outside the gene matches. Germline CDR1 reads MNHEY; CDR2 reads SMNVEV (reference sequence). This CDR3 has 15 amino acids. This CDR3 is CASRGGGGGNQPQHF. CDR3 nucleotide sequence: TGTGCCAGCAGGGGAGGGGGCGGGGGCAATCAGCCCCAGCATTTT.

The CDR3 sequence is CASSVWGAIDEQFF. The CDR3 coding sequence is TGTGCCAGCAGCGTATGGGGAGCGATCGATGAGCAGTTCTTC. The chain has TRBV9 and TRBJ2-1, with D tentatively TRBD2 (5 bases). Per germline, CDR1 SGDLS and CDR2 YYNGEE. With 1 base removed from V and 8 bases from J, the gap between germline ends came to 13 bases. The CDR3 runs to 14 residues.

This clone has a single count. Additional DNA sequences in this sample encode the identical CDR3. The J gene is TRBJ2-7, the V gene TRBV4-3; TRBD1 aligns across 11 bases. The V segment lost 4 bases and the J segment 2 bases; nucleotides outside the gene matches: 1. Germline assignment: CDR1 LGHNA and CDR2 YSLEER. The CDR3 is made up of 14 amino acids. CDR3 in DNA: TGCGCCAGCAGCCTGGGACAGGGGGCCTACGAGCAGTACTTC. Translation: CASSLGQGAYEQYF.

The chain is built from TRBV4-1 and TRBJ2-1, with D maybe TRBD2 (6 bases). The germline V and J ends were trimmed by 0 bases and 12 bases, with 9 bases remaining between them. The length of the CDR3 is 12 residues. CDR1 and CDR2 (germline): MGHRA, YSYEKL. CDR3: CASSQDEEGQFF. CDR3 DNA sequence: TGCGCCAGCAGCCAAGACGAGGAGGGGCAGTTCTTC.

A few counts support this clone. The CDR3, as DNA: TGTGCCAGCAGGGCCGGTGGGACTAGCGGGAGGGGATACGAGCAGTACTTC. The encoded protein is CASRAGGTSGRGYEQYF. V usage is TRBV28 and J usage is TRBJ2-7; 16 bases are a match to TRBD2. The germline V gene encodes CDR1 MDHEN and CDR2 SYDVKM. V was clipped by 6 bases and J by 4 bases; unmatched bases: 9. The CDR3 length is 17 residues.

The V gene is TRBV7-9, the J gene TRBJ2-3, with TRBD2 matching over 10 bases. The CDR3 contains 14 residues. Per germline, CDR1 SEHNR and CDR2 FQNEAQ (reference sequence). Trimming took 6 bases from V and 2 from J; bases not matched to a gene: 2. The CDR3 protein is CASRTSGTTDTQYF. The CDR3 bases are TGTGCCAGCAGAACTAGCGGGACCACAGATACGCAGTATTTT.

The genes are TRBV4-3 and TRBJ2-7, with D possibly TRBD2 on 5 matching bases. V lost 0 bases and J 3 bases, leaving 9 bases between the germline ends. Germline CDR1 and CDR2: LGHNA and YSLEER. The CDR3 totals 14 residues. The CDR3 bases are TGCGCCAGCAGCCAAGATGTCCGGGGCTACGAGCAGTACTTC. Translated: CASSQDVRGYEQYF.

The chain has TRBV29-1 and TRBJ2-7, with a tentative D call TRBD1 (5 bases). V was shortened by 1 base and J by 3 bases, with 13 bases between the two germline ends. The germline V gene encodes CDR1 SQVTM and CDR2 ANQGSEA. The CDR3 spans 14 residues. CDR3 in amino acids: CSVEGAGKDYEQYF. The CDR3 region has the DNA TGCAGCGTTGAAGGGGCAGGGAAGGACTACGAGCAGTACTTC.

The CDR3 DNA sequence: TGTGCCAGCAGCTCCCCGGACGACCGGATTCCCTACGAGCAGTACTTC. It is translated as CASSSPDDRIPYEQYF. This chain uses TRBV7-6 with TRBJ2-7; no clear D gene. The CDR3 consists of 16 residues. From germline, CDR1 is SGHVS and CDR2 FNYEAQ. V was shortened by 4 bases and J by 2 bases, with 18 bases between the two germline ends.

The CDR3 reads CASSLRSNTEAFF. Written as DNA, the CDR3 is TGCGCCAGCAGCCTCAGGAGTAACACTGAAGCTTTCTTT. The rearrangement uses TRBV4-3 and TRBJ1-1; no reliable D call. CDR3 length: 13 residues. Trimming shortened V by 4 bases and J by 2 bases, and 8 bases separated the two germline ends. The germline gives CDR1 LGHNA, CDR2 YSLEER.

The chain uses TRBV7-9 and TRBJ1-1; no clear D gene. Looked up from germline, CDR1 is SEHNR and CDR2 is FQNEAQ (reference sequence). Between the trimmed V and J ends, which lost 3 bases and 4 bases, there was a span of 6 bases. The CDR3 is 12 residues long. The CDR3 nucleotides read TGTGCCAGCAGCTTTACCCGCACTGAAGCTTTCTTT. Translation gives CASSFTRTEAFF.

The J gene is TRBJ1-5, the V gene TRBV27; D might be TRBD1 (5 bases). The V end lost 3 bases, the J end lost 2 bases, and 8 bases lay between the germline ends. The germline V gene encodes CDR1 MNHEY and CDR2 SMNVEV (reference sequence). This CDR3 spans 14 amino acids. The CDR3 nucleotides are TGTGCCAGCAGTTTTCGGGGCCGCAATCAGCCCCAGCATTTT. Protein product: CASSFRGRNQPQHF.

This clone was counted once. The same CDR3 is also encoded by other DNA sequences in this sample. The rearrangement links TRBV27 to TRBJ2-3, with D possibly TRBD1 on 5 matching bases. This CDR3 spans 13 amino acids. V gave up 3 bases and J gave up 2 bases, with 6 bases separating them. From germline, CDR1 is MNHEY and CDR2 SMNVEV (reference sequence). The CDR3 DNA reads as TGTGCCAGCAGTTTTGGGGCCACAGATACGCAGTATTTT. The encoded protein is CASSFGATDTQYF.

The rearrangement links TRBV5-4 to TRBJ2-5; TRBD2 is a possible D gene (6 bases). This CDR3 spans 16 amino acids. Germline V gene sequence: CDR1 SGHNT, CDR2 YYREEE (reference sequence). Trimming took 4 bases from V and 5 from J, leaving 21 bases between them. CDR3 residues: CASSPTISGYGETQYF. CDR3 sequence (DNA): TGTGCCAGCAGCCCGACGATTAGCGGTTATGGGGAGACCCAGTACTTC.

J is TRBJ2-2 and V is TRBV30; weak D call: TRBD2 (7 bases). Germline values: CDR1 GTSNPN, CDR2 SVGIG (reference sequence). V was shortened by 0 bases and J by 3 bases, with 8 bases between the two germline ends. This CDR3 comprises 14 residues. CDR3 region: CAWSVGGDTGELFF. In DNA form, the CDR3 reads TGTGCCTGGAGTGTAGGGGGGGACACCGGGGAGCTGTTTTTT.

The chain uses TRBV14 and TRBJ2-6, with D possibly TRBD1 on 6 matching bases. This CDR3 spans 18 amino acids. CDR1 and CDR2 from the germline V gene are SGHDN and FVKESK. Between the trimmed V and J ends, which lost 3 bases and 0 bases, there was a span of 15 bases. The CDR3 region is CASSQTGLPNSGANVLTF. The CDR3 nucleotides are TGTGCCAGCAGCCAGACAGGCCTTCCTAACTCTGGGGCCAACGTCCTGACTTTC.

V gene TRBV6-5 combines with J gene TRBJ2-3; D is possibly TRBD2 (5 bases). CDR1 and CDR2 from the germline V gene are MNHEY and SVGAGI. CDR3 length: 13 amino acids. V dropped 0 bases and J dropped 5 bases, with 6 bases sitting between them. CDR3 sequence: CASSYSEVDTQYF. The CDR3 bases are TGTGCCAGCAGTTACTCGGAGGTAGATACGCAGTATTTT.

The chain is built from TRBV10-3 and TRBJ1-1; TRBD1 aligns across 9 bases. CDR1 is ENHRY and CDR2 is SYGVKD in the germline V gene. V lost 2 bases to trimming and J lost 4 bases; unmatched junction nucleotides: 5. This CDR3 region has 15 residues. The CDR3 region is CAISEDRGYGTEAFF. In DNA, the CDR3 is TGTGCCATCAGTGAGGACAGGGGGTATGGCACTGAAGCTTTCTTT.

A note on this clone: Only one base separates this from a far larger clonotype, so it likely reflects a read error. The J gene is TRBJ2-2, the V gene TRBV7-3; D ambiguous. CDR3 length: 13 amino acids. With 0 bases removed from V and 2 bases from J, the gap between germline ends came to 1 base. The germline V gene has CDR1 SGHTA and CDR2 FQGTGA. Here the CDR3 reads CASSLTNTGELFF. The DNA for the CDR3 is TGTGCCAGCAGCTTAACAAACACCGGGGAGCTGTTTTTT.

The rearrangement links TRBV11-2 to TRBJ2-7; 7 nucleotides match TRBD2. V lost 4 bases, J lost 4 bases, and 10 bases stayed unmatched. CDR3 length: 15 residues. Germline V lookup: CDR1 SGHAT, CDR2 FQNNGV. The CDR3 protein is CASSWGKSSGYEQYF. The CDR3 coding sequence is TGTGCCAGCAGCTGGGGGAAAAGTAGCGGGTACGAGCAGTACTTC.

The chain links TRBV5-1 to TRBJ2-7; no reliable D call. Germline assignment: CDR1 SGHRS and CDR2 YFSETQ. The ends were cut back, 5 bases at V and 3 bases at J, with 9 bases in the middle. The CDR3 runs to 12 residues. The CDR3 nucleotides read TGCGCCAGCAGTCTCGACCGCTACGAGCAGTACTTC. As protein: CASSLDRYEQYF.

The chain has TRBV29-1 and TRBJ1-2; perhaps TRBD1 as D (5 bases). The CDR3 covers 12 residues. Germline V gene sequence: CDR1 SQVTM, CDR2 ANQGSEA. Trimming pared 3 bases from V and 5 bases from J, leaving 10 bases between. CDR3 sequence (DNA): TGCAGCGTTGAGGGGCTCGGGTATGGCTACACCTTC. Protein: CSVEGLGYGYTF.

This rearrangement joins TRBV13 to TRBJ2-4, with 8 bases lining up with TRBD2. This CDR3 contains 14 residues. Germline trimming cut 4 bases from V and 8 bases from J; bases unmatched to any gene: 7. CDR1 and CDR2 from the germline V gene are PRHDT and FYEKMQ (reference sequence). In DNA form, the CDR3 reads TGTGCCAGCAGCTCAAGTAGCGGGAACGACATTCAGTACTTC. Translated: CASSSSSGNDIQYF.

The chain recombines TRBV11-3 with TRBJ1-1; D unclear. This CDR3 comprises 11 residues. V was cut by 6 bases and J by 2 bases, with 4 bases left in between. Per germline, CDR1 SGHNT and CDR2 YENEEA. This chain's CDR3 is CASSVNTEAFF. The CDR3 nucleotides read TGTGCCAGCAGTGTCAACACTGAAGCTTTCTTT.

The chain employs TRBV29-1 and TRBJ2-1, with D perhaps matching TRBD1 or TRBD2 (5 bases each). V lost 5 bases to trimming and J lost 6 bases, with 8 bases between them. The CDR3 is made up of 11 amino acids. Germline V gene data show CDR1 as SQVTM and CDR2 as ANQGSEA. In nucleotides, the CDR3 is TGCAGCGTTTATGGGGGCAATGAGCAGTTCTTC. Translating gives CSVYGGNEQFF.

This clone was counted a few times. The J gene is TRBJ1-2, the V gene TRBV27; weak D call: TRBD1 (5 bases). The V gene lost 0 bases and the J gene lost 5 bases, with 10 bases spanning the gap. The CDR3 has 14 amino acids. CDR1 is MNHEY, CDR2 SMNVEV, per germline (reference sequence). The CDR3 spells CASSLSGARYGYTF. In DNA form, the CDR3 reads TGTGCCAGCAGTTTATCAGGGGCGCGGTATGGCTACACCTTC.

The gene calls are TRBV30 and TRBJ1-1; D is ambiguous. CDR1 GTSNPN and CDR2 SVGIG come from the germline V gene (reference sequence). V lost 4 bases, J lost 0 bases, and 6 bases lay in between. The CDR3 has 12 amino acids. The CDR3 spells CAWTTMNTEAFF. Here the CDR3 DNA reads TGTGCCTGGACGACCATGAACACTGAAGCTTTCTTT.